The 3 T cell receptor beta chains reported below all come from one sample, sequenced in a study of blood T cell repertoires in COVID-19. Sequencing used immunoSEQ multiplex PCR; TCRdb keeps in-frame clones, though not all of them. This repertoire shows over 120,000 clones, under 90% found once; its top ten account for roughly 3.6%. What was sequenced was peripheral blood. The receptor source for this set is a man in his sixties or seventies who had recovered from COVID-19.

In this sample, this clone turned up a few times. The chain links TRBV5-4 to TRBJ2-3; 8 positions agree with TRBD2. Germline V gene lookup returns CDR1 SGHNT and CDR2 YYREEE (reference sequence). This CDR3 spans 16 amino acids. Unmatched junction bases numbered 10, after V lost 3 bases and J lost 4 bases. The CDR3 nucleotides read TGTGCCAGCAGCTCTTACTGGGGGACTAGAGCAGATACGCAGTATTTT. Translation gives CASSSYWGTRADTQYF.

This chain connects TRBV28 to TRBJ1-3, with TRBD1 as a possible D gene (5 bases). V gave up 7 bases and J gave up 0 bases, with 19 bases separating them. CDR3 length: 17 residues. Germline V lookup: CDR1 MDHEN, CDR2 SYDVKM. CDR3 region: CASIRGRWPPSGNTIYF. CDR3 nucleotides: TGTGCCAGCATAAGGGGTAGATGGCCGCCCTCTGGAAACACCATATATTTT.

The CDR3 spells CASSLGTSGAGRGNEQFF. CDR3 bases: TGTGCCAGCAGTTTAGGGACTAGCGGGGCTGGGCGTGGAAATGAGCAGTTCTTC. The chain couples TRBV27 to TRBJ2-1; 13 bases map to TRBD2. V was clipped by 2 bases and J by 7 bases; unmatched bases: 11. This CDR3 is built from 18 residues. The germline V gene has CDR1 MNHEY and CDR2 SMNVEV (reference sequence).